This T cell receptor (beta chain) was identified during a study of cytomegalovirus exposure and HLA in healthy donors. This clone appeared once. The PCR contained 60 Vbeta and 13 Jbeta primers. TCRdb's table, derived via immunoSEQ multiplex PCR, lists solely in-frame clones and lacks some. Of around 120,000 clones in the sample, roughly 83% were seen once. Trimming shortened V by 5 bases and J by 1 base, and 9 bases separated the two germline ends. The CDR3 is 14 amino acids. Per germline, CDR1 MRHNA and CDR2 SNTAGT. Sequences were obtained from PBMCs. The J gene is TRBJ2-1, the V gene TRBV6-4; D is unclear. This clonotype originated in a girl aged 2 to 9 in good health and CMV-seronegative. CDR3: CASSSESSYNEQFF. As DNA, the CDR3 is TGTGCCAGCAGTTCGGAGAGTTCCTACAATGAGCAGTTCTTC.